Sequencing of this T cell receptor beta chain was carried out in a study of OX40 agonist ivuxolimab in advanced cancers. Whole-study context: The group had a mean age of about 64 years, ranged from about 20 to 79, and was less than 85% male. Study-level results: CD8+ T cells were the subset that, on average, had more expanded clones than CD4+.

Exclusion applied to patients with autoimmune disease history or systemic immunosuppression. Germline V lookup: CDR1 SGHDT, CDR2 YYEEEE. This CDR3 has 11 residues. V lost 6 bases and J lost 4, with 5 bases in between. On this clone: Antigen specificity is unknown.

Data came from immunoSEQ multiplex PCR; TCRdb stores just in-frame clones and leaves some out. The sample has 43,000 or so clones; approximately 86% are singletons. The sequence was collected from an adult with an advanced solid tumor such as melanoma, head and neck, liver or kidney cancer. The gene calls are TRBV5-6 and TRBJ2-1; D unresolved. Source: CD4+ or CD8+ T cells sorted from blood, taken in a trial of the OX40 agonist ivuxolimab. The CDR3 spells CASTRYNEQFF. The CDR3 coding sequence is TGTGCCAGCACGCGGTACAATGAGCAGTTCTTC.